These T cell receptor beta chains were read from a single sample in a study of blood T cell repertoires in COVID-19. Sequenced by immunoSEQ multiplex PCR; TCRdb stores in-frame clones only, minus some. This table has 95,000 to 150,000 clones, around four fifths appearing once. The sequenced sample was peripheral blood. Receptor source: a human donor in a cohort sampled during active COVID-19. Both conserved end residues are part of each CDR3. Each record gives: V gene, D gene, J gene, clone size, CDR3 DNA, CDR3 protein. The D gene is left open where the match is weak. Only some rows state a clone size, as once, few, many or a class for expanded clones.

v_gene: TRBV7-9
d_gene: .
j_gene: TRBJ2-6
abundance: few
CDR3nt: TGTGCCAGCAGCCGCGAACGCTCTGGGGCCAACGTCCTGACTTTC
CDR3aa: CASSRERSGANVLTF

v_gene: TRBV5-1
d_gene: TRBD1
j_gene: TRBJ1-1
abundance: once
CDR3nt: TGCGCCAGCAGCCCCTCGGGACAGTCAGGGAACACTGAAGCTTTCTTT
CDR3aa: CASSPSGQSGNTEAFF

v_gene: TRBV24-1
d_gene: .
j_gene: TRBJ1-2
abundance: .
CDR3nt: TGTGCCACCAGTGACCCTTCCCGGGGGGGCCACTATGGCTACACCTTC
CDR3aa: CATSDPSRGGHYGYTF

v_gene: TRBV18
d_gene: TRBD2
j_gene: TRBJ2-7
abundance: .
CDR3nt: TGTGCCAGCTCATCCTCCGGGACTAGCGACGAGCAGTACTTC
CDR3aa: CASSSSGTSDEQYF

v_gene: TRBV28
d_gene: .
j_gene: TRBJ2-2
abundance: .
CDR3nt: TGTGCCAGCAGTTTTGGTGTGGGCCTCGCCGGGGAGCTGTTTTTT
CDR3aa: CASSFGVGLAGELFF

v_gene: TRBV9
d_gene: .
j_gene: TRBJ2-3
abundance: .
CDR3nt: TGTGCCAGCAGCGTAACACAGGCCATCACAGATACGCAGTATTTT
CDR3aa: CASSVTQAITDTQYF

v_gene: TRBV3-1/TRBV3-2
d_gene: TRBD2
j_gene: TRBJ2-7
abundance: .
CDR3nt: TGTGCCAGCAGCCCTACCCCGGGGGGGAGGGCACTGCAGTACTTC
CDR3aa: CASSPTPGGRALQYF

v_gene: TRBV19
d_gene: .
j_gene: TRBJ1-6
abundance: .
CDR3nt: TGTGCCAGTACCCCCCGGGCCCCCCGGGAGTCACCCCTCCACTTT
CDR3aa: CASTPRAPRESPLHF

v_gene: TRBV7-2
d_gene: .
j_gene: TRBJ1-2
abundance: few
CDR3nt: TGTGCCAGCAGCTCAGGCTTAGCTAACTATGGCTACACCTTC
CDR3aa: CASSSGLANYGYTF

v_gene: TRBV5-1
d_gene: TRBD1
j_gene: TRBJ1-2
abundance: once
CDR3nt: TGCGCCAGCAGGCCCACGGGGACAGGGGACTATGGCTACACCTTC
CDR3aa: CASRPTGTGDYGYTF

v_gene: TRBV28
d_gene: TRBD2
j_gene: TRBJ2-5
abundance: .
CDR3nt: TGTGCCAGCTACCAGCGGGGGTACCAAGAGACCCAGTACTTC
CDR3aa: CASYQRGYQETQYF